The subject of this entry is one T cell receptor beta chain. Its antigen is as yet unknown. CDR1 and CDR2 from the germline V gene are SGHRS and YFSETQ. There are 15 residues in the CDR3. Trimming stripped 3 bases from V and 6 bases from J, with 15 bases between. Naive CD8 cells comprised CD45RO-negative, CCR7-positively selected cells, excluding terminally differentiated effector memory CD45RA+ cells. This sample is drawn from a study of shared clonotypes between healthy human individuals. Background on the study: Per donor, three plates held CD4 naive cells, three held CD4 memory, two held CD8 naive and one held CD8 memory.

At a deep level, the assay was run. Original data processing: ImmunoSEQ output lacked quality scores and full-length reads, limiting matched filtering. Some clones are missing from TCRdb's copy, which holds only in-frame ones; the method was immunoSEQ multiplex PCR. That table supplies the V and J calls and clone size; D and trimming were determined from the DNA. Of some 2 million clones listed, about 95% are singletons. Study-level findings and limits: Represented diversity (both genetic and exposure-history) was limited by the small number of donors.

This clonotype originated in a man between 18 and 29 years old in good health. Sequencing input: naive CD8+ T cells sorted from blood. The rearrangement links TRBV5-1 to TRBJ1-4; D is possibly TRBD1 (6 bases). In DNA form, the CDR3 reads TGCGCCAGCAGCTCCCTGACAGGCGTCCATGAAAAACTGTTTTTT. Its translation is CASSSLTGVHEKLFF.